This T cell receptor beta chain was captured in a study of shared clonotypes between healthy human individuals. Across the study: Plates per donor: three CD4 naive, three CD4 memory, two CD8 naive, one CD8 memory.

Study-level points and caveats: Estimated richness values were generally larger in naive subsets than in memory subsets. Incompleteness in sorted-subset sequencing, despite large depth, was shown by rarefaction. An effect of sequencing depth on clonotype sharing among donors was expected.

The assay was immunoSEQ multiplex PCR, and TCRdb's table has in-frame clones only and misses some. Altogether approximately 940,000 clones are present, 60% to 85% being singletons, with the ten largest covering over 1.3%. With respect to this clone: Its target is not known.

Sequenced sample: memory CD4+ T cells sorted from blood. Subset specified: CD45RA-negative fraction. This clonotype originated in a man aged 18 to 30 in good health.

The CDR3 reads CASSFGGARGTDTQYF. The CDR3, as DNA: TGTGCCAGCAGTTTCGGGGGGGCTCGAGGAACAGATACGCAGTATTTT. The chain is built from TRBV27 and TRBJ2-3; 8 bases match TRBD2. Germline V CDR1 and CDR2: MNHEY, SMNVEV (reference sequence). The junction had 8 bases not matched to a gene; V was cut back by 3 bases and J by 3 bases. The CDR3 totals 16 residues.